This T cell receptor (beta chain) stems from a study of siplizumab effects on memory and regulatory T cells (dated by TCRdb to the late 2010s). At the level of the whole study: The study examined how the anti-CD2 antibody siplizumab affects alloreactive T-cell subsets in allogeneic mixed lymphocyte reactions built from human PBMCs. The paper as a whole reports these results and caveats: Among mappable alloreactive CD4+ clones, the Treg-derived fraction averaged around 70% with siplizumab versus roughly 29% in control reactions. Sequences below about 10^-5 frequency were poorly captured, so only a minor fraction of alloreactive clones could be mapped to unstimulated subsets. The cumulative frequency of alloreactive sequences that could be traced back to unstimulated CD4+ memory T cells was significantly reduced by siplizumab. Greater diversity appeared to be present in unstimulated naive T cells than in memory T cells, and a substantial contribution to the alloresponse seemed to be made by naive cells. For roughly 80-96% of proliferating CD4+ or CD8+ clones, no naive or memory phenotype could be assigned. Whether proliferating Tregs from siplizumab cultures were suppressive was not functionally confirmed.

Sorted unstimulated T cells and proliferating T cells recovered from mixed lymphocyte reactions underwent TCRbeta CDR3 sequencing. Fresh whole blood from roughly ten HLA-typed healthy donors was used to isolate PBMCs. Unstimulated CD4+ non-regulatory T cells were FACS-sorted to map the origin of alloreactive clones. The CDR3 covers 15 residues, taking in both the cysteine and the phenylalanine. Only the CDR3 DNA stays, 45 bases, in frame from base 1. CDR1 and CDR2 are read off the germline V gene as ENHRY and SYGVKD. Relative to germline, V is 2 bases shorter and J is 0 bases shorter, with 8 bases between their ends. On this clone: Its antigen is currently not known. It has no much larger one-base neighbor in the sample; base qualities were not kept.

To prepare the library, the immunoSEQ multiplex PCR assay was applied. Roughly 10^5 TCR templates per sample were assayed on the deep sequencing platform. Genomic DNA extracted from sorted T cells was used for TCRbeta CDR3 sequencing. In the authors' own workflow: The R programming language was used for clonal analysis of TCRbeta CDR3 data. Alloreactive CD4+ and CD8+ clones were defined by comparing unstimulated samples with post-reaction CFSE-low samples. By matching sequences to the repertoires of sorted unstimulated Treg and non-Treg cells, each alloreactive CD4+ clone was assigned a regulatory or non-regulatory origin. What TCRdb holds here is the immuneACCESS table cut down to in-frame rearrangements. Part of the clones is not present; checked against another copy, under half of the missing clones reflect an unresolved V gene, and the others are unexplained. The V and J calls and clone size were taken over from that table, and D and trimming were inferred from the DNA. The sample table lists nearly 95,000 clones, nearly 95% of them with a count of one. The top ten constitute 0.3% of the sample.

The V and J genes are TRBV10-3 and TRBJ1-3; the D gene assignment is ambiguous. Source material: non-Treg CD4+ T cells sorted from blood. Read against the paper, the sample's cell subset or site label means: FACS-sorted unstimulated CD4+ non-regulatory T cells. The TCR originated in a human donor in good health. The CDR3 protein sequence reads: CAISEGRSSGNTIYF. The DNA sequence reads TGTGCCATCAGTGAGGGGAGGAGCTCTGGAAACACCATATATTTT.